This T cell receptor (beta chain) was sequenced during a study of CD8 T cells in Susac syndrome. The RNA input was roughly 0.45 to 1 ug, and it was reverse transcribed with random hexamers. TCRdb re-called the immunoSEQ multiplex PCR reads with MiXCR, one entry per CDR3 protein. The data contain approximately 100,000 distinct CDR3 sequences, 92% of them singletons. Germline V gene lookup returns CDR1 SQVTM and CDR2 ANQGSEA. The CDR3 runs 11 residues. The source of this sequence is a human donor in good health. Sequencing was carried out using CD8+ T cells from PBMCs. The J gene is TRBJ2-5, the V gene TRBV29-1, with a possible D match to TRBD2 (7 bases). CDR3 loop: CTGGRGETQYF. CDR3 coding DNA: TGCACCGGGGGGCGCGGAGAGACCCAGTACTTC.